This TCR beta chain was obtained from a study of T cell responses to AZD1222 COVID-19 vaccine. Repertoires were generated with immunoSEQ multiplex PCR, while TCRdb's copy carries only in-frame clones and drops some. In the table there are 110,000 to 150,000 clones, approximately 92% of which are singletons. Here the sequenced sample was peripheral blood, taken on day 0 of AZD1222 vaccination. The origin of this receptor is an adult in good health.

For the CDR3, the DNA is TGTGCCAGCAGCCCCGGCTACGGCAGGGGGGTACCCCAAGAGACCCAGTACTTC. It codes for CASSPGYGRGVPQETQYF. The chain joins TRBV27 to TRBJ2-5; D might be TRBD1 (7 bases). Germline V gives CDR1 MNHEY, CDR2 SMNVEV (reference sequence). This CDR3 is built from 18 residues. V was cut by 6 bases and J by 1 base, with 24 bases left in between.